This T cell receptor beta chain is drawn from a study of neurological immune-mediated disorders. Study-level results: HTLV-1-associated myelopathy had the most TCR clonal expansion, and multiple sclerosis had the least, less than healthy controls.

Trimming took off 7 bases at V and 7 bases at J, with 11 bases between the two ends. Germline CDR1 and CDR2: MNHEY and SVGAGI. The CDR3 is 12 amino acids. This clonotype has a handful of counts. As yet, its antigen is unknown. Being one base from a much bigger clone, this may be a read error. From the 5' RACE reads, TCRdb called clonotypes with MiXCR, one entry per CDR3 protein. Of 66,000 or so distinct CDR3 sequences listed, 4% to 6% are singletons. V usage is TRBV6-5 and J usage is TRBJ2-4, with a weak D call TRBD1 (5 bases). The source is a woman aged 25 to 45 with multiple sclerosis. Sequenced: PBMCs. CDR3 in amino acids: CASNGKGNIQYF. In DNA form, the CDR3 reads TGTGCCAGCAATGGTAAGGGGAACATTCAGTACTTC.